This T cell receptor (beta chain) stems from a study of vaccination and CD4 T cells after COVID-19. Study at large: Collection of post-vaccine samples followed dose two by a median roughly 72 days, spanning a range of 14 to 241.

Noted treatment: roughly ten-day PBMC culture with coronavirus spike peptide pools or control peptides (ViraFEST assay). Pre-COVID-19 pandemic sampling (2011-2018) yielded the unexposed donor's CD4+ T cells. Concerning this clonotype: Its cognate antigen is unknown.

V was pared by 4 bases and J by 8 bases, with 11 bases of the junction left unmatched. The CDR3 sequence is 17 residues long. In germline, CDR1 is MNHEY, CDR2 SVGAGI. With the Oncomine TCR Beta short-read assay, DNA from cultured CD4+ T cells was sequenced. MiXCR, run by TCRdb on the PCR reads, gives a single entry per CDR3 protein. In the table there are over 7,500 distinct CDR3 sequences, 45% to 65% of which are singletons. What was sequenced was CD4+ T cells from blood, cultured in vitro. This sequence was found in a human donor in good health. This chain joins TRBV6-5 and TRBJ2-1, with 13 positions matching TRBD2. The CDR3 sequence is CASSSSLTSGGAHEQFF. CDR3 bases: TGTGCCAGCAGTTCATCTTTAACTAGCGGGGGGGCACATGAGCAGTTCTTC.